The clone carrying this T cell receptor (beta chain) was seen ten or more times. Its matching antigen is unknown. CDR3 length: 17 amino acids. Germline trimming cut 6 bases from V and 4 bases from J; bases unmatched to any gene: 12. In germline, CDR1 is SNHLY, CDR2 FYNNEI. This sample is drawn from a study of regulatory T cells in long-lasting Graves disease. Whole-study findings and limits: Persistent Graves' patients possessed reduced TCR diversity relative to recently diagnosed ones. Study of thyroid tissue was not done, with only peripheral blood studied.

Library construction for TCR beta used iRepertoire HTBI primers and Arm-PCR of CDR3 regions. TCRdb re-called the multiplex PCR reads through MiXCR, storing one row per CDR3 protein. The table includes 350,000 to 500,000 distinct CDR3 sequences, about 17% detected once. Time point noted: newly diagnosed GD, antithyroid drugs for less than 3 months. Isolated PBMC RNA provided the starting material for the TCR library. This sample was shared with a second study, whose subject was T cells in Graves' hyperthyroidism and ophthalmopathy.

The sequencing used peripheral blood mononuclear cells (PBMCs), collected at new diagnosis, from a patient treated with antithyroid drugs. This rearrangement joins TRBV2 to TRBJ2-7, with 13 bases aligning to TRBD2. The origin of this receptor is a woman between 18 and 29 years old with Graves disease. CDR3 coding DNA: TGTGCCAGCAGGGCCCCCAGGACTAGCGGGAGTGGGTACGAGCAGTACTTC. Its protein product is CASRAPRTSGSGYEQYF.